This T cell receptor (beta chain) was observed in a study of vaccination and CD4 T cells after COVID-19. About the study: Once diagnosed, patients had post-COVID samples drawn a median approximately 93 days later (range 35 to 161).

Sequenced with the Oncomine TCR Beta short-read assay was DNA taken from cultured CD4+ T cells. Via MiXCR, TCRdb re-called the PCR reads, giving one row per CDR3 protein. The profile shows approximately 12,000 distinct CDR3 sequences, 40% to 50% of them singletons. Concerning this clonotype: The antigen remains unidentified.

V was cut by 4 bases and J by 2 bases, with 15 bases left in between. The CDR3 extends over 15 amino acids. Germline CDR1 and CDR2: DFQATT and SNEGSKA (reference sequence). Study conclusions and caveats: The authors studied relatively few convalescent patients and analyzed no early post-infection timepoints.

The treatment: approximately 11-day PBMC culture with coronavirus spike peptide pools or control peptides (ViraFEST assay). After expanding antigen-specific T cells with peptide pools, ViraFEST sequenced their TCRs. The clonotype comes from a human donor who had recovered from COVID-19. Sequencing used CD4+ T cells from blood, cultured in vitro, obtained before SARS-CoV-2 vaccination. The chain recombines TRBV20-1 with TRBJ1-5; no clear D. The CDR3 reads CSATDPLRRNQPQHF. The CDR3 DNA is TGCAGTGCTACTGATCCACTGAGGCGCAATCAGCCCCAGCATTTT.